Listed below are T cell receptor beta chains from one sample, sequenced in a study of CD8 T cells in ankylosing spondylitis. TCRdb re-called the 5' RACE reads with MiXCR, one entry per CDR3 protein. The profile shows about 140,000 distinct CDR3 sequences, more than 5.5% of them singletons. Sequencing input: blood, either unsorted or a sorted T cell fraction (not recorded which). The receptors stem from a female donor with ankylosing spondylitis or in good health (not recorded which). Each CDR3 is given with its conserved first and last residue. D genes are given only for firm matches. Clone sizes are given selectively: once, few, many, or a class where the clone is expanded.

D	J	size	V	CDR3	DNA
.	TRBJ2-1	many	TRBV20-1	CSAREFGDEQFF	TGCAGTGCTAGAGAGTTTGGTGATGAGCAGTTCTTC
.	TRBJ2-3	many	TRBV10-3	CAISEDSTQYF	TGTGCCATCAGTGAGGATTCTACGCAGTATTTT
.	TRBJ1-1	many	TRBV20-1	CSARSVGEGTEAFF	TGCAGTGCTAGGTCGGTGGGGGAAGGCACTGAAGCTTTCTTT
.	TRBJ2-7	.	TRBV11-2	CASSWGQATYEQYF	TGTGCCAGCAGCTGGGGCCAAGCCACCTACGAGCAGTACTTC
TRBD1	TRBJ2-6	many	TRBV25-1	CATRDRGSGANVLTF	TGTGCCACCCGGGACAGGGGTTCTGGGGCCAACGTCCTGACTTTC
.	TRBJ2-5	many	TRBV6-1	CASSDLKETQYF	TGTGCCAGCAGTGACCTTAAAGAGACCCAGTACTTC
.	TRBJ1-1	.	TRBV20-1	CSAPLLLIGRTEAFF	TGCAGTGCCCCCCTGCTATTAATCGGCCGGACTGAAGCTTTCTTT
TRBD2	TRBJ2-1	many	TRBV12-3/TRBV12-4	CASSPSGSSYNEQFF	TGTGCCAGCAGTCCTAGCGGAAGCTCCTACAATGAGCAGTTCTTC
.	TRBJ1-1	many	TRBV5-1	CASSVWGHQNTEAFF	TGCGCCAGCAGCGTGTGGGGACACCAGAACACTGAAGCTTTCTTT
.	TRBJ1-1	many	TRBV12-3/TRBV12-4	CASSLVRQGNAANENTEAFF	TGTGCCAGCAGTTTAGTCAGGCAGGGGAACGCTGCGAACGAGAACACTGAAGCTTTCTTT
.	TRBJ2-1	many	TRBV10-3	CAISPNNEQFF	TGTGCCATCAGCCCTAACAATGAGCAGTTCTTC
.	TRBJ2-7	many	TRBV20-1	CSARDEGTYEQYF	TGCAGTGCTAGAGATGAGGGTACCTACGAGCAGTACTTC
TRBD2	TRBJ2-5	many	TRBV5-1	CASSFGLAGEETQYF	TGCGCCAGCAGCTTCGGACTAGCGGGGGAAGAGACCCAGTACTTC
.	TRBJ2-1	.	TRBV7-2	CASSSRITGHEQFF	TGTGCCAGCAGCTCCCGGATAACAGGCCATGAGCAGTTCTTC
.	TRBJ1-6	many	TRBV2	CASSRDNSPLHF	TGTGCCAGCAGTAGGGATAATTCACCCCTCCACTTT
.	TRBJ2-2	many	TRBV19	CASSIVNGELFF	TGTGCCAGTAGTATAGTCAACGGGGAGCTGTTTTTT
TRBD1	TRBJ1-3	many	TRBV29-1	CSVDTQGAGNTIYF	TGCAGCGTTGACACCCAGGGGGCTGGAAACACCATATATTTT
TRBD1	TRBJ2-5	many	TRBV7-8	CTSSLLTGQETQYF	TGTACCAGCAGCTTACTGACAGGGCAAGAGACCCAGTACTTC
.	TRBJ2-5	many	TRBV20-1	CSADAGEETQYF	TGCAGTGCCGACGCAGGGGAAGAGACCCAGTACTTC
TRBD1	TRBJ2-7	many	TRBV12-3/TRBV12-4	CASRERTGPSYEQYF	TGTGCCAGCAGGGAAAGGACAGGTCCCTCCTACGAGCAGTACTTC
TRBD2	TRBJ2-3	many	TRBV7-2	CASSKRTSGGVNTQYF	TGTGCCAGCAGCAAACGGACTAGCGGGGGTGTGAATACGCAGTATTTT
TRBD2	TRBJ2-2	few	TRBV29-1	CSVEDSGVVTGELFF	TGCAGCGTTGAGGATAGCGGGGTGGTCACCGGGGAGCTGTTTTTC
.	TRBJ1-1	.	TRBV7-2	CASSLSRSRGDTEAFF	TGTGCCAGCAGCTTATCTCGGTCGAGGGGAGACACTGAAGCTTTCTTT
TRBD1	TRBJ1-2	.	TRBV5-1	CTSSTDRGDYGYTF	TGCACCAGCAGCACGGACAGGGGTGACTATGGCTACACCTTC
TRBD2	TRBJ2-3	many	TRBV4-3	CASSKAFTSGGYTDTQYF	TGCGCCAGCAGCAAAGCTTTCACTAGCGGGGGGTACACAGATACGCAGTATTTT
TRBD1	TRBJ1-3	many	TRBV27	CASSQRQGTFSGNTIYF	TGTGCCAGCAGTCAAAGACAGGGCACCTTCTCTGGAAACACCATATATTTT
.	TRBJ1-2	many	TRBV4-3	CASSQGLSNYGYTF	TGCGCCAGCAGCCAGGGCCTCTCTAACTATGGCTACACCTTC
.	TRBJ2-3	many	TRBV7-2	CASSLTSPADTQYF	TGTGCCAGCAGCTTAACTAGTCCCGCAGATACGCAGTATTTT
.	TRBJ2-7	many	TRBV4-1	CASSQALGSSYEQYF	TGCGCCAGCAGCCAAGCTTTGGGAAGCTCCTACGAGCAGTACTTC
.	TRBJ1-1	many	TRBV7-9	CASSLSTTEAFF	TGTGCCAGCAGCTTATCGACCACTGAAGCTTTCTTT
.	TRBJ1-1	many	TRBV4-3	CASSGPNTEAFF	TGCGCCAGCAGTGGACCGAACACTGAAGCTTTCTTT
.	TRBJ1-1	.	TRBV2	CASTQPGHREGTEAFF	TGTGCCAGCACCCAACCGGGGCACAGGGAAGGCACTGAAGCTTTCTTT
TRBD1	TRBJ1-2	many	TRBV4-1	CASSHEARQGPGGYTF	TGCGCCAGCAGCCACGAAGCTCGACAGGGACCAGGTGGCTACACCTTC
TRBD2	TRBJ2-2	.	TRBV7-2	CASSFSSGRPTGELFF	TGTGCCAGCAGCTTCTCTAGCGGGAGACCCACCGGGGAGCTGTTTTTT
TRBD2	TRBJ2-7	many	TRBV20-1	CSARDRGLDLHEQYF	TGCAGTGCTAGAGATCGGGGACTAGATCTCCACGAGCAGTACTTC
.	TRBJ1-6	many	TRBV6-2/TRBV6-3	CASARLVSDNSPLHF	TGTGCCTCAGCAAGATTGGTGTCGGATAATTCACCCCTCCACTTT
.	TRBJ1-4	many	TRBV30	CAWRGPGNRKLFF	TGTGCCTGGAGGGGCCCGGGCAACCGAAAACTGTTTTTT